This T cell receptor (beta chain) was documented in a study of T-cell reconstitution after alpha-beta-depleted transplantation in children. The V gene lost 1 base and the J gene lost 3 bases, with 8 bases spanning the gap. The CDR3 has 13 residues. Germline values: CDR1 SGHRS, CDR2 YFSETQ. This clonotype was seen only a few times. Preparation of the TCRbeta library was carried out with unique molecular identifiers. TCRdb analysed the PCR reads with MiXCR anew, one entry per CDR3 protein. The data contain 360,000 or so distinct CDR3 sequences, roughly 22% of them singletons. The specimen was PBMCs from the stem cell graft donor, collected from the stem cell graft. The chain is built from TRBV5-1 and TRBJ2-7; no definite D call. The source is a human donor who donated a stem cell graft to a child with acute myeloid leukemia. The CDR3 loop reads CASSLNWDYEQYF. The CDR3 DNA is TGCGCCAGCAGCTTGAACTGGGACTACGAGCAGTACTTC.